What follows are 15 T cell receptor beta chains derived from one specimen sequenced in a study of early T cells in non-severe SARS-CoV-2 infection. TCRdb reprocessed the 5' RACE reads with MiXCR, giving one entry per CDR3 protein. The sample carries tens of thousands of distinct CDR3 sequences, more than 5.5% recorded once. The source was whole blood, collected at baseline. These receptors all come from an adult who was a healthcare worker with PCR-confirmed SARS-CoV-2 infection or an uninfected control (not recorded which).

Only a few counts were recorded for this clonotype. In DNA, the CDR3 is TGTGCCAGCAGCCCCCCGGGGGCGGGGAATGAAAAACTGTTTTTT. This gives the protein CASSPPGAGNEKLFF. The rearrangement links TRBV28 to TRBJ1-4; possible D gene TRBD1, 6 bases. The CDR3 consists of 15 residues. V lost 6 bases and J lost 5, with 16 bases in between. The germline gives CDR1 MDHEN, CDR2 SYDVKM.

This clonotype showed up many times. The CDR3 DNA is TGTGCCAGCAGCTTATCGTACGGACAAGAGACCCAGTACTTC. Its translation is CASSLSYGQETQYF. The chain links TRBV7-9 to TRBJ2-5; D remains ambiguous. V dropped 2 bases and J dropped 2 bases, with 9 bases sitting between them. CDR1 is SEHNR, CDR2 FQNEAQ, per germline (reference sequence). This CDR3 has 14 amino acids.

The genes are TRBV6-2 or TRBV6-3 and TRBJ1-6; D remains ambiguous. From germline, CDR1 is MNHEY and CDR2 SVGEGT. The CDR3 contains 17 residues. The V gene lost 6 bases and the J gene lost 5 bases, with 20 bases spanning the gap. The CDR3 spells CASRSRTQMDHNSPLHF. CDR3 DNA sequence: TGTGCCAGCAGATCTAGGACTCAAATGGACCATAATTCACCCCTCCACTTT.

V is TRBV11-2 and J is TRBJ1-6; D is uncertain. Trimming took 0 bases from V and 4 from J, leaving 13 bases between them. This CDR3 region has 17 residues. Germline CDR1 is SGHAT and CDR2 is FQNNGV. CDR3 DNA: TGTGCCAGCAGCTTAGATTTTTTGGGCCAATATAATTCACCCCTCCACTTT. Protein sequence: CASSLDFLGQYNSPLHF. Filled out from reference TRBV11-2 and TRBJ1-6, the complete variable domain reads EAGVAQSPRYKIIEKRQSVAFWCNPISGHATLYWYQQILGQGPKLLIQFQNNGVVDDSQLPKDRFSAERLKGVDSTLKIQPAKLEDSAVYLCASSLDFLGQYNSPLHFGNGTRLTVT.

This clonotype was counted ten times or more. CDR3 sequence (DNA): TGTGCCAGCACACTCGTACAGGCTACCGGGGAGCTGTTTTTT. Translation: CASTLVQATGELFF. V is TRBV2 and J is TRBJ2-2; D is possibly TRBD1 (5 bases). V was cut by 7 bases and J by 5 bases, with 14 bases left in between. CDR1 and CDR2 (germline): SNHLY, FYNNEI. The CDR3 is 14 amino acids.

J is TRBJ2-7 and V is TRBV7-9, with D perhaps TRBD1 (6 bases). The CDR3 sequence is 16 residues long. Germline CDR1 reads SEHNR; CDR2 reads FQNEAQ (reference sequence). The V end lost 3 bases, the J end lost 2 bases, and 17 bases lay between the germline ends. For the CDR3, the DNA is TGTGCCAGCAGCTTCAATCGAGGGACATCTCCCTACGAGCAGTACTTC. Its translation: CASSFNRGTSPYEQYF.

This clonotype was counted at least ten times. This chain joins TRBV10-1 and TRBJ2-3, with unresolved D. Between the trimmed V and J ends, which lost 0 bases and 2 bases, there was a span of 3 bases. CDR1 and CDR2 (germline): WNHNN, SYGVQD (reference sequence). The CDR3 runs to 13 residues. CDR3 amino acids: CASSESNTDTQYF. The CDR3 nucleotides are TGCGCCAGCAGTGAGTCGAACACAGATACGCAGTATTTT.

This clonotype was seen ten or more times. The chain uses TRBV19 and TRBJ1-5; D ambiguous. Per germline, CDR1 LNHDA and CDR2 SQIVND (reference sequence). V gave up 10 bases and J gave up 2 bases, with 9 bases separating them. This CDR3 is 12 amino acids long. CDR3 bases: TGTGCCACCCCGAGTCGCAATCAGCCCCAGCATTTT. Its protein is CATPSRNQPQHF.

This clonotype was observed many times. The chain joins TRBV12-3 or TRBV12-4 to TRBJ1-2; 7 positions agree with TRBD1. The CDR3 contains 13 residues. V shed 3 bases and J 7 bases; nucleotides not matched to a gene: 5. CDR3: CASSLPGGGGYTF. CDR3 DNA sequence: TGTGCCAGCAGTTTGCCAGGGGGTGGTGGCTACACCTTC.

The CDR3 sequence: CASTAHDGMVQFF. The CDR3 nucleotides are TGTGCCAGCACCGCTCACGACGGGATGGTGCAGTTCTTC. The chain joins TRBV27 to TRBJ2-1; weak D call: TRBD2 (5 bases). Germline CDR1 and CDR2: MNHEY and SMNVEV (reference sequence). V was trimmed by 7 bases and J by 12 bases, leaving 19 bases between them. This CDR3 is built from 13 residues.

This clonotype has at least ten counts. V gene TRBV28 combines with J gene TRBJ2-5; the match to TRBD2 covers 13 bases. CDR1 is MDHEN, CDR2 SYDVKM, per germline. V was pared by 6 bases and J by 4 bases, with 5 bases of the junction left unmatched. The CDR3 runs to 15 residues. The CDR3 bases are TGTGCCAGCAGGCAGACTAGCGGGAGGATAGAGACCCAGTACTTC. Amino acids: CASRQTSGRIETQYF.

This clonotype appeared many times. The chain links TRBV30 to TRBJ1-2, with D unresolved. CDR3 length: 15 amino acids. The germline V gene encodes CDR1 GTSNPN and CDR2 SVGIG (reference sequence). V shed 0 bases and J shed 8 bases, with 19 bases lying between them. For the CDR3, the DNA is TGTGCCTGGAGTGTACTTGGAGCAATCGACCGCGGCTACACCTTC. Its translation: CAWSVLGAIDRGYTF.

This clonotype occurred a few times. The chain links TRBV11-2 to TRBJ2-1; unclear D gene. Germline V lookup: CDR1 SGHAT, CDR2 FQNNGV. The CDR3 runs 13 residues. V was trimmed by 2 bases and J by 6 bases, leaving 8 bases between them. The DNA for the CDR3 is TGTGCCAGCAGCTTACCTCCCCTCAATGAGCAGTTCTTC. It specifies CASSLPPLNEQFF.

This clonotype was detected ten times or more. V and J are TRBV2 and TRBJ2-1, with 7 bases fitting TRBD2. The CDR3 is 16 amino acids. Germline values: CDR1 SNHLY, CDR2 FYNNEI. The J segment lost 4 bases and the V segment lost 6 bases, leaving 12 bases of the junction unmatched. CDR3 in DNA: TGTGCCAGCAGCCTACAACCTAGCGGCACTTACAATGAGCAGTTCTTC. Protein sequence: CASSLQPSGTYNEQFF.

The V call is TRBV11-2, the J call TRBJ1-3, with D unclear. The V and J ends lost 1 base and 4 bases respectively, with 11 bases between them. Germline V CDR1 and CDR2: SGHAT, FQNNGV. The CDR3 is 15 residues long. The CDR3 DNA follows: TGTGCCAGCAGCTTAGGCCCGGGCACCGGAAACACCATATATTTT. Protein: CASSLGPGTGNTIYF.